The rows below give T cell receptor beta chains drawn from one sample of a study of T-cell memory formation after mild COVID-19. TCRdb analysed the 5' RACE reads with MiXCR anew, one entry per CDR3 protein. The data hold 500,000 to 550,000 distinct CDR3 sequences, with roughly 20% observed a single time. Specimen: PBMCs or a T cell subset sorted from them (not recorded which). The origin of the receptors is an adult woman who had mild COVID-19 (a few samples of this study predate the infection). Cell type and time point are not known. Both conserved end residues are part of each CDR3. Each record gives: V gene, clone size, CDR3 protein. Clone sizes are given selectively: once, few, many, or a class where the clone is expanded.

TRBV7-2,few,CASSLAGLLDEQFF
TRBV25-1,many,CASSGAGRDTEAFF
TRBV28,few,CASSPTSGRATGELFF
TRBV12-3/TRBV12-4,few,CASSLRYSNQPQHF
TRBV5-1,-,CASSLDPSSEQYF
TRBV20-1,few,CSAAWTGITYEQYF
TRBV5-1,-,CASRETGVYQETQYF
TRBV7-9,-,CASSFDRVYAEQYF
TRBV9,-,CASSAGQADMYGYTF
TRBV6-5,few,CASSIEGGRDTEAFF
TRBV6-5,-,CASSYSNGLRETQYF
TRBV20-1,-,CSAKGLAGGGWYTQYF
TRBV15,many,CATSRDTARQGGNEQFF
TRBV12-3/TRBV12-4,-,CASSAEGYEQFF
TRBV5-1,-,CASSLEARGDYNEQFF
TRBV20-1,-,CSAPLTNTEAFF
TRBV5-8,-,CASSLLASGNTIYF
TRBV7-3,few,CASSSLGISTDTQYF
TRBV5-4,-,CASSLRAYNEQFF
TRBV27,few,CASSEPTGSSYEQYF
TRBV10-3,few,CAISEDRGTDTQYF
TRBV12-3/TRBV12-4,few,CASSLYPSTEAFF